This T cell receptor beta chain was documented in a study of CD8+CD57+ T cells in acquired aplastic anemia. Researchers used genomic DNA as the template to profile TCR beta VDJ and CDR3. TCRdb reprocessed the reads via MiXCR and lists one record per CDR3 protein. Here the sample spans some 140,000 distinct CDR3 sequences, less than 60% being singletons. Study-wide results and caveats: Comparison of patients with controls identified 25 to 35 shared CD8+ CDR3 sequences. No significant difference in CD8+ Simpson's diversity was found between patients and controls.

Individuals selected for sequencing had exhibited CD8+CD57+ cell expansion on flow cytometry. With no exception, the patients had severe acquired aplastic anemia. This CDR3 contains 14 residues. V trimming: 4 bases; J trimming: 4 bases; junction bases outside the gene matches: 3. Germline CDR1 KGHDR, CDR2 SFDVKD. As regards this clonotype: No antigen is known for it.

The chain employs TRBV24-1 and TRBJ2-3; the match to TRBD2 covers 8 bases. The TCR originated in a human donor with aplastic anemia. The sequenced sample was sorted CD4+, CD8+, or CD8+CD57+ T cells (not recorded which) from PBMCs. The CDR3 here is CATSDTGLADTQYF. The DNA of the CDR3 is TGTGCCACCAGTGACACGGGACTAGCAGATACGCAGTATTTT.